The 23 T cell receptor beta chains presented below share a single source sample, sequenced in a study of OX40 agonist ivuxolimab in advanced cancers. The assay was immunoSEQ multiplex PCR, and TCRdb's table has in-frame clones only and misses some. The sample has 60,000 to 70,000 clones; 80% to 90% are singletons. Sequencing used CD4+ or CD8+ T cells sorted from blood, obtained in a trial of the OX40 agonist ivuxolimab. All receptors derive from an adult with an advanced solid tumor such as melanoma, head and neck, liver or kidney cancer.

As regards this clone: At the DNA level, this CDR3 is encoded by other sequences in the same sample as well. This rearrangement joins TRBV7-2 to TRBJ1-5; weak D call: TRBD1 (5 bases). Germline V gene lookup returns CDR1 SGHTA and CDR2 FQGNSA. This CDR3 spans 13 amino acids. Trimming stripped 5 bases from V and 7 bases from J, with 12 bases between. The CDR3 sequence is CASSLQADQPQHF. DNA of the CDR3: TGTGCCAGCAGCCTACAGGCAGACCAGCCCCAGCATTTT. Variable domain in full (rest from reference TRBV7-2 and TRBJ1-5): GAGVSQSPSNKVTEKGKDVELRCDPISGHTALYWYRQSLGQGLEFLIYFQGNSAPDKSGLPSDRFSAERTGGSVSTLTIQRTQQEDSAVYLCASSLQADQPQHFGDGTRLSIL.

The chain is built from TRBV28 and TRBJ1-5, with D possibly matching TRBD1 (6 bases). The CDR3 is made up of 14 amino acids. The ends were cut back, 4 bases at V and 7 bases at J, with 14 bases in the middle. Germline V gene sequence: CDR1 MDHEN, CDR2 SYDVKM. CDR3 DNA: TGTGCCAGCAGTTCGGGCAGGGGTAGGCAGCCCCAGCATTTT. This translates into CASSSGRGRQPQHF.

The chain has TRBV2 and TRBJ2-5; 10 nucleotides match TRBD2. Per the germline V gene, CDR1 is SNHLY and CDR2 is FYNNEI. The CDR3 contains 18 residues. The ends lost 0 bases at V and 1 base at J; junction bases unmatched: 8. CDR3 sequence: CASSEALLLAGRQETQYF. CDR3 in DNA: TGTGCCAGCAGTGAAGCACTCTTACTAGCGGGACGCCAAGAGACCCAGTACTTC.

This chain uses TRBV7-2 with TRBJ2-7; 8 bases fit TRBD1. CDR1 is SGHTA and CDR2 is FQGNSA in the germline V gene. Losses at the gene ends were 5 bases for V and 10 bases for J; bases not matched to a gene: 19. This CDR3 has 16 residues. This chain's CDR3 is CASSPPSSGGAGVQYF. For the CDR3, the DNA is TGTGCCAGCAGCCCCCCTTCCTCAGGGGGCGCCGGAGTACAGTACTTC.

The chain uses TRBV5-1 and TRBJ1-1; TRBD1 aligns across 9 bases. There are 16 residues in the CDR3. Germline CDR1 SGHRS, CDR2 YFSETQ. V lost 4 bases, J lost 0 bases, and 7 bases stayed unmatched. CDR3 in DNA: TGCGCCAGCAGCGCGACAGGGGGAATAATGAACACTGAAGCTTTCTTT. It yields the protein CASSATGGIMNTEAFF.

A few counts support this clone. The gene calls are TRBV18 and TRBJ1-2; D remains unclear. CDR3 length equals 13 residues. Trimming stripped 3 bases from V and 4 bases from J, with 9 bases between. The V gene's germline CDR1 is KGHSH and CDR2 LQKENI. For the CDR3, the DNA is TGTGCCAGCTCACCCCTGGACGGCTATGGCTACACCTTC. Its protein is CASSPLDGYGYTF.

The V gene is TRBV29-1, the J gene TRBJ2-3, with 7 nucleotides matching TRBD1. The CDR3 is made up of 14 amino acids. CDR1 and CDR2 from the germline V gene are SQVTM and ANQGSEA. The junction had 6 bases not matched to a gene; V was cut back by 6 bases and J by 0 bases. The CDR3 sequence is CSVAPGQSTDTQYF. As DNA, the CDR3 is TGCAGCGTCGCCCCGGGACAGAGCACAGATACGCAGTATTTT.

V is TRBV29-1 and J is TRBJ2-1; no clear D. V lost 4 bases, J lost 4 bases, and 11 bases lay in between. This CDR3 spans 13 amino acids. Germline V lookup: CDR1 SQVTM, CDR2 ANQGSEA. The CDR3 loop is CSVGLDLYNEQFF. The CDR3 DNA sequence: TGCAGCGTTGGGCTAGACCTATACAATGAGCAGTTCTTC.

This clone has only a few counts. The rearrangement links TRBV7-2 to TRBJ2-3; TRBD2 aligns across 8 bases. This CDR3 contains 16 residues. Germline CDR1 is SGHTA and CDR2 is FQGNSA. J lost 3 bases, V lost 5 bases, and 10 bases had no gene match. The CDR3 DNA sequence: TGTGCCAGCAGCCTCCAAGCGGGAGAAGGTACAGATACGCAGTATTTT. Protein: CASSLQAGEGTDTQYF.

The chain has TRBV5-1 and TRBJ2-3, with D possibly being TRBD1 (5 bases). This CDR3 has 12 amino acids. The V end lost 4 bases, the J end lost 6 bases, and 9 bases lay between the germline ends. CDR1 is SGHRS, CDR2 YFSETQ, per germline. CDR3 in DNA: TGCGCCAGCAGCGTGCCAGGGGATACGCAGTATTTT. It translates to CASSVPGDTQYF.

Here the CDR3 reads CATSRDIWETQYF. The CDR3, as DNA: TGTGCCACCAGCAGAGATATATGGGAGACCCAGTACTTC. V and J are TRBV15 and TRBJ2-5; no reliable D call. The germline CDR1 and CDR2 sequences are LNHNV and YYDKDF (reference sequence). The CDR3 totals 13 residues. Trimming removed 0 bases at V and 5 bases at J, with 7 bases between.

The V call is TRBV6-6, the J call TRBJ2-7; maybe TRBD2 (5 bases). Germline V gene sequence: CDR1 MNHNY, CDR2 SVGAGI (reference sequence). The V and J ends lost 5 bases and 5 bases respectively, with 13 bases between them. The length of the CDR3 is 13 residues. The CDR3 DNA sequence: TGTGCCAGCAGTCTCCCTAGCAGGAACGAGCAGTACTTC. It yields the protein CASSLPSRNEQYF.

This clone was observed a handful of times. V usage is TRBV25-1 and J usage is TRBJ2-2; 9 positions agree with TRBD1. The CDR3 is 16 residues long. The V segment lost 3 bases and the J segment 5 bases; nucleotides outside the gene matches: 7. From germline, CDR1 is MGHDK and CDR2 SYGVNS. CDR3 in DNA: TGTGCCAGCAGTGATCGTACAGGGGGCTGGACCGGGGAGCTGTTTTTT. The encoded protein is CASSDRTGGWTGELFF.

The chain employs TRBV15 and TRBJ2-3; 11 positions match TRBD2. Losses at the gene ends were 0 bases for V and 5 bases for J; bases not matched to a gene: 4. Germline V CDR1 and CDR2: LNHNV, YYDKDF (reference sequence). The CDR3 loop spans 16 amino acids. For the CDR3, the DNA is TGTGCCACCAGCAGAGATGTAGCGGGAGGGGAAGATACGCAGTATTTT. Translated: CATSRDVAGGEDTQYF. Together with reference TRBV15 and TRBJ2-3, the CDR3 gives the full variable domain: DAMVIQNPRYQVTQFGKPVTLSCSQTLNHNVMYWYQQKSSQAPKLLFHYYDKDFNNEADTPDNFQSRRPNTSFCFLDIRSPGLGDTAMYLCATSRDVAGGEDTQYFGPGTRLTVL.

This clone is a singleton in its sample. This chain links TRBV5-1 with TRBJ1-2; possibly TRBD1 for D (5 bases). V was trimmed by 4 bases and J by 5 bases, leaving 15 bases between them. The germline CDR1 and CDR2 sequences are SGHRS and YFSETQ. There are 14 residues in the CDR3. The CDR3: CASSPEGRPYGYTF. In DNA form, the CDR3 reads TGCGCCAGCAGCCCGGAGGGACGGCCATATGGCTACACCTTC. The variable domain in full, completed from reference TRBV5-1 and TRBJ1-2, reads KAGVTQTPRYLIKTRGQQVTLSCSPISGHRSVSWYQQTPGQGLQFLFEYFSETQRNKGNFPGRFSGRQFSNSRSEMNVSTLELGDSALYLCASSPEGRPYGYTFGSGTRLTVV.

V gene TRBV28 combines with J gene TRBJ2-2; 7 bases align to TRBD2. The CDR3 runs to 15 residues. Germline V gene sequence: CDR1 MDHEN, CDR2 SYDVKM. Germline trimming cut 7 bases from V and 5 bases from J; bases unmatched to any gene: 10. The CDR3 region has the DNA TGTGCCAGCACTCCCGCGGGAGTCGGGACCGGGGAGCTGTTTTTT. Its translation is CASTPAGVGTGELFF.

The chain links TRBV19 to TRBJ2-5; 9 nucleotides line up with TRBD2. The CDR3 is made up of 14 amino acids. Looked up from germline, CDR1 is LNHDA and CDR2 is SQIVND (reference sequence). V trimming: 4 bases; J trimming: 4 bases; junction bases outside the gene matches: 4. The CDR3 spells CASSSGRAVETQYF. CDR3 nucleotides: TGTGCCAGTAGTAGCGGGAGGGCCGTAGAGACCCAGTACTTC.

J is TRBJ1-4 and V is TRBV7-3, with 9 nucleotides matching TRBD1. Germline CDR1 reads SGHTA; CDR2 reads FQGTGA. Losses at the gene ends were 2 bases for V and 7 bases for J; bases not matched to a gene: 14. The CDR3 runs to 18 residues. The CDR3: CASSLPGQGRLLCEKLFF. CDR3 nucleotides: TGTGCCAGCAGCTTACCCGGACAGGGGCGGTTGCTATGTGAAAAACTGTTTTTT.

This chain connects TRBV4-2 to TRBJ2-5; weak D call: TRBD1 (7 bases). CDR1 and CDR2 from the germline V gene are LGHNA and YNFKEQ. V was shortened by 1 base and J by 4 bases, with 13 bases between the two germline ends. The CDR3 consists of 15 residues. The CDR3 coding sequence is TGTGCCAGCAGCCAAGGTCAGGGGGGAGGAGAGACCCAGTACTTC. It specifies CASSQGQGGGETQYF.

The gene calls are TRBV2 and TRBJ2-7; 7 positions agree with TRBD1. V lost 7 bases to trimming and J lost 5 bases; unmatched junction nucleotides: 8. This CDR3 spans 13 amino acids. Germline assignment: CDR1 SNHLY and CDR2 FYNNEI. The DNA of the CDR3 is TGTGCCAGCAACCGACAGGGTGAGGACGAGCAGTACTTC. It is translated as CASNRQGEDEQYF.

The DNA for the CDR3 is TGTGCCTGGAGACCACAAACTGGGTATCAGCCCCAGCATTTT. The encoded protein is CAWRPQTGYQPQHF. This rearrangement joins TRBV30 to TRBJ1-5, with D unresolved. This CDR3 comprises 14 residues. Germline loops: CDR1 GTSNPN, CDR2 SVGIG (reference sequence). The V end was cut by 3 bases, the J end by 5 bases, with 14 bases between.

The CDR3 nucleotides read TGTGCCAGCAGCGCCAGGGACTACTACGAGCAGTACTTC. Translation gives CASSARDYYEQYF. The rearrangement joins TRBV7-9 to TRBJ2-7; 7 nucleotides line up with TRBD2. With 5 bases clipped from V and 3 bases from J, the junction kept 4 bases outside the gene matches. The CDR3 runs to 13 residues. Germline-derived CDR1 and CDR2 are SEHNR and FQNEAQ (reference sequence).

V and J are TRBV18 and TRBJ2-7; 12 positions agree with TRBD1. After removal of 5 bases from V and 6 bases from J, the junction contained 8 bases not matched to a gene. This CDR3 is built from 15 residues. Germline V gene sequence: CDR1 KGHSH, CDR2 LQKENI. The CDR3 nucleotides are TGTGCCAGCTCAACCCTAGGGACAGGGGGCGGCGAGCAGTACTTC. As protein: CASSTLGTGGGEQYF.